Listed here are 30 T cell receptor beta chains from one sample, sequenced in a study of blood T cells in healthy people across ages. A sample-barcoded 5' primer and a J-beta primer mix were used in a second PCR of roughly 6 to 12 cycles. TCRdb reanalysed the 5' RACE reads using MiXCR and keeps one entry per CDR3 protein. The table lists 1.5 million or so distinct CDR3 sequences, roughly 43% of them singletons, with around 4% in the top ten. What was sequenced was blood. All receptors derive from a woman under 30 in good health.

The table lists this clonotype with a few counts. The chain employs TRBV21-1 and TRBJ2-7. TRBV21-1 is assigned pseudogene status. The CDR3 spans 14 residues. As DNA, the CDR3 is TGTGCCAGCAGCAAGCGGCACCCCTCCTACGAGCAGTACTTC. Its translation: CASSKRHPSYEQYF.

The rearrangement uses TRBV7-2 and TRBJ2-2; TRBD1 or TRBD2 may be the D gene (5 bases each). V was trimmed by 10 bases and J by 0 bases, leaving 15 bases between them. There are 15 residues in the CDR3. Germline V gives CDR1 SGHTA, CDR2 FQGNSA. This CDR3 reads CATRAGAANTGELFF. The CDR3 DNA reads TGTGCCACCAGAGCCGGGGCAGCGAACACCGGGGAGCTGTTTTTT.

In this sample, this clonotype turned up a few times. This CDR3 reads CASSSRLAASTGELFF. The DNA for the CDR3 is TGTGCCAGCAGCTCTAGACTAGCGGCATCCACCGGGGAGCTGTTTTTT. The chain recombines TRBV7-2 with TRBJ2-2; 9 bases agree with TRBD2. Trimming took 4 bases from V and 4 from J; bases not matched to a gene: 7. The CDR3 is 16 amino acids. Germline values: CDR1 SGHTA, CDR2 FQGNSA.

This clonotype was counted only a few times. The V call is TRBV29-1, the J call TRBJ2-6; TRBD2 matches 10 bases. This CDR3 has 17 residues. Germline loops: CDR1 SQVTM, CDR2 ANQGSEA. J was trimmed by 0 bases and V by 4 bases; bases with no gene match: 6. CDR3: CSVVGTSAYSGANVLTF. CDR3 DNA sequence: TGCAGCGTTGTCGGGACTAGCGCCTACTCTGGGGCCAACGTCCTGACTTTC.

This clonotype was picked up many times. The chain carries TRBV5-5 and TRBJ1-2, with 9 bases aligning to TRBD1. Trimming at V came to 4 bases and at J to 4 bases, leaving 5 bases not matched to a gene. CDR1 SGHKS and CDR2 YYEKEE come from the germline V gene (reference sequence). The length of the CDR3 is 14 residues. CDR3 sequence (DNA): TGTGCCAGCAGCCATGGACAGGGGAGCTATGGCTACACCTTC. This encodes CASSHGQGSYGYTF.

In its sample, this clonotype was seen a few times. This chain links TRBV28 with TRBJ2-1, with D unclear. The CDR3 has 13 residues. With 8 bases removed from V and 1 base from J, the gap between germline ends came to 9 bases. CDR1 MDHEN and CDR2 SYDVKM come from the germline V gene. The CDR3: CASFRDSYNEQFF. DNA for the CDR3: TGTGCCAGCTTTAGGGATTCCTACAATGAGCAGTTCTTC.

For this clonotype: One junction end disagrees with the germline gene, perhaps due to a read error. J is TRBJ2-5 and V is TRBV6-5; 7 bases agree with TRBD2. This CDR3 is built from 16 residues. Germline V CDR1 and CDR2: MNHEY, SVGAGI. The CDR3 protein is CASSYLQRGHQETQYF. Written as DNA, the CDR3 is TGTGCCAGCAGTTACTTACAGCGGGGCCACCAAGAGACACAGTACTTC.

This clonotype was recorded a few times. The chain has TRBV7-8 and TRBJ1-2; 9 positions match TRBD1. Germline assignment: CDR1 SGHVS and CDR2 FQNEAQ. CDR3 length: 16 amino acids. After removal of 5 bases from V and 8 bases from J, the junction contained 15 bases not matched to a gene. CDR3 amino acids: CASSHERGTGMGGYTF. In nucleotides, the CDR3 is TGTGCCAGCAGCCATGAACGCGGGACAGGGATGGGGGGCTACACCTTC.

The CDR3 nucleotides read TGTGCCTGGACGTCGGGGCTCGCAGGGGCAGATACGCAGTATTTT. This encodes CAWTSGLAGADTQYF. This chain links TRBV30 with TRBJ2-3, with a possible D match to TRBD1 (6 bases). The CDR3 covers 15 residues. CDR1 is GTSNPN and CDR2 is SVGIG in the germline V gene (reference sequence). V gave up 4 bases and J gave up 4 bases, with 18 bases separating them.

This chain links TRBV30 with TRBJ2-2, with D hard to call. This CDR3 is 14 amino acids long. Between the trimmed V and J ends, which lost 3 bases and 4 bases, there was a span of 12 bases. CDR1 and CDR2 from the germline V gene are GTSNPN and SVGIG (reference sequence). CDR3 loop: CAWRGPGPTGELFF. CDR3 DNA sequence: TGTGCCTGGAGAGGCCCCGGACCCACCGGGGAGCTGTTTTTT.

The chain has TRBV28 and TRBJ2-7; 9 nucleotides line up with TRBD1. The CDR3 length is 15 residues. V lost 3 bases, J lost 12 bases, and 15 bases stayed unmatched. The germline CDR1 and CDR2 sequences are MDHEN and SYDVKM. CDR3 DNA: TGTGCCAGCAGTTTGCTGGACAGGGGTACGGTAAAAGCGTACTTC. It encodes CASSLLDRGTVKAYF.

This chain links TRBV6-1 with TRBJ2-1; unclear D gene. V was pared by 6 bases and J by 9 bases, with 6 bases between. The V gene's germline CDR1 is MNHNS and CDR2 SASEGT. The CDR3 consists of 10 residues. The CDR3 loop is CASRWGEQFF. CDR3 in DNA: TGTGCCAGCAGGTGGGGTGAGCAGTTCTTC.

About this clonotype itself: A much larger clone sits a single nucleotide away, making a read error possible. V gene TRBV6-5 combines with J gene TRBJ2-5, with D possibly matching TRBD2 (5 bases). Judging by the DNA end, TRBJ2-7 fits better; the J call may be wrong. The CDR3 is 13 amino acids. Germline V gene lookup returns CDR1 MNHEY and CDR2 SVGAGI. DNA for the CDR3: TGTGCCGGCAGTACCCATAGCGATGGCGAGCAGTACTTC. This sequence encodes CAGSTHSDGEQYF.

The J gene is TRBJ2-7, the V gene TRBV20-1, with TRBD2 matching over 10 bases. This CDR3 comprises 15 residues. Per germline, CDR1 DFQATT and CDR2 SNEGSKA (reference sequence). J was trimmed by 3 bases and V by 0 bases; bases with no gene match: 5. CDR3 in DNA: TGCAGTGCTAGAGATGGGGCTAGCGGGAGCTACGAGCAGTACTTC. Translated: CSARDGASGSYEQYF.

The chain has TRBV5-1 and TRBJ2-4, with D perhaps matching TRBD2 (6 bases). This CDR3 is built from 13 residues. Per germline, CDR1 SGHRS and CDR2 YFSETQ. Trimming took off 4 bases at V and 9 bases at J, with 14 bases between the two ends. The CDR3 DNA reads as TGCGCCAGCAGCCGGGACTGGGATGGCATTCAGTACTTC. This translates into CASSRDWDGIQYF.

The chain links TRBV7-8 to TRBJ2-3; D remains ambiguous. Germline V gene sequence: CDR1 SGHVS, CDR2 FQNEAQ. Trimming removed 1 base from V and 6 bases from J, with 8 bases in between. CDR3 length equals 13 residues. CDR3 coding DNA: TGTGCCAGCAGCTTAGTCCCCGTGGATACGCAGTATTTT. Amino acid sequence: CASSLVPVDTQYF. The full variable domain, its missing parts supplied by reference TRBV7-8 and TRBJ2-3, is GAGVSQSPRYKVAKRGQDVALRCDPISGHVSLFWYQQALGQGPEFLTYFQNEAQLDKSGLPSDRFFAERPEGSVSTLKIQRTQQEDSAVYLCASSLVPVDTQYFGPGTRLTVL.

The V call is TRBV4-1, the J call TRBJ1-2, with D unclear. V shed 4 bases and J shed 1 base, with 10 bases lying between them. Germline V gene sequence: CDR1 MGHRA, CDR2 YSYEKL. The CDR3 is 14 residues long. In DNA form, the CDR3 reads TGCGCCAGCAGCCCCCTAGCTCATAACTATGGCTACACCTTC. Amino acids: CASSPLAHNYGYTF.

The CDR3: CASRYRGSSYEQYF. The CDR3 DNA follows: TGTGCCAGCAGATATCGGGGTAGCTCCTACGAGCAGTACTTC. The genes are TRBV13 and TRBJ2-7; tentatively, D is TRBD2 (5 bases). Trimming took off 6 bases at V and 0 bases at J, with 12 bases between the two ends. The CDR3 sequence is 14 residues long. Germline lookup yields CDR1 PRHDT and CDR2 FYEKMQ (reference sequence).

DNA for the CDR3: TGTGCCAGCAGCTTAGGATGGACAGGGGCCTCCTACGAGCAGTACTTC. Amino acids: CASSLGWTGASYEQYF. This chain joins TRBV7-2 and TRBJ2-7; 9 bases align to TRBD1. J gave up 0 bases and V 1 base, and 4 bases lay outside the gene matches. Germline CDR1 reads SGHTA; CDR2 reads FQGNSA. The CDR3 covers 16 residues.

V gene TRBV6-1 combines with J gene TRBJ1-1; a weak D match, TRBD1 (5 bases). V dropped 7 bases and J dropped 0 bases, with 27 bases sitting between them. The germline CDR1 and CDR2 sequences are MNHNS and SASEGT. CDR3 size: 19 residues. This CDR3 is CASIERVAGSGIMNTEAFF. In nucleotides, the CDR3 is TGTGCCAGCATCGAGCGGGTCGCAGGCTCAGGGATAATGAACACTGAAGCTTTCTTT.

As regards this clonotype: Sequence at one end of the junction differs from germline and may be a read error. V is TRBV6-7 and J is TRBJ1-2; no firm D call. TRBV6-7 has ORF status, its function being uncertain. The length of the CDR3 is 11 residues. CDR3 nucleotides: TGTACCAGCAGTTCCATTTATGGCTACACCTTC. It translates to CTSSSIYGYTF.

The V call is TRBV27, the J call TRBJ1-2; D is ambiguous. CDR3 length: 13 residues. The V gene lost 3 bases and the J gene lost 4 bases, with 9 bases spanning the gap. In germline, CDR1 is MNHEY, CDR2 SMNVEV (reference sequence). The CDR3 DNA is TGTGCCAGCAGTTTCGTTTTTAGCTATGGCTACACCTTC. This encodes CASSFVFSYGYTF.

This clonotype was seen a few times. The chain combines TRBV27 with TRBJ2-1; D possibly matches TRBD1 or TRBD2 (5 bases each). The CDR3 is 13 amino acids. The V gene lost 4 bases and the J gene lost 10 bases, with 14 bases spanning the gap. Looked up from germline, CDR1 is MNHEY and CDR2 is SMNVEV (reference sequence). The CDR3 DNA is TGTGCCAGCAGTTCAGCAGGGAGCACGGAGCAGTTCTTC. It translates to CASSSAGSTEQFF.

The chain has TRBV9 and TRBJ2-1; D is ambiguous. Germline-derived CDR1 and CDR2 are SGDLS and YYNGEE. V was cut by 1 base and J by 3 bases, with 11 bases left in between. The CDR3 loop spans 15 amino acids. In nucleotides, the CDR3 is TGTGCCAGCAGCGTAACCCCGACTCTCTACAATGAGCAGTTCTTC. This codes for CASSVTPTLYNEQFF.

The chain joins TRBV7-2 to TRBJ2-5; D might be TRBD2 (6 bases). CDR1 SGHTA and CDR2 FQGNSA come from the germline V gene. Trimming left V 0 bases short and J 4 bases short, with 12 bases between. The CDR3 is made up of 15 amino acids. This chain's CDR3 is CASSLASTGGETQYF. CDR3 in DNA: TGTGCCAGCAGCTTAGCCTCTACCGGGGGAGAGACCCAGTACTTC.

The J gene is TRBJ1-1, the V gene TRBV20-1, with D possibly TRBD1 on 5 matching bases. This CDR3 is 13 amino acids long. Germline V gene sequence: CDR1 DFQATT, CDR2 SNEGSKA (reference sequence). Trimming took off 5 bases at V and 4 bases at J, with 14 bases between the two ends. The CDR3 sequence is CSAFIGVGTEAFF. In DNA, the CDR3 is TGCAGTGCTTTTATAGGGGTGGGCACTGAAGCTTTCTTT.

Only a few counts were recorded for this clonotype. V usage is TRBV28 and J usage is TRBJ2-1; 10 bases line up with TRBD1. V was clipped by 3 bases and J by 7 bases; unmatched bases: 15. CDR3 length: 18 amino acids. Germline CDR1 MDHEN, CDR2 SYDVKM. As DNA, the CDR3 is TGTGCCAGCAGTTTCCTTCGGATCCGGGACAGGGGAGGAAATGAGCAGTTCTTC. It specifies CASSFLRIRDRGGNEQFF.

This clonotype is a singleton in its sample. V and J are TRBV4-1 and TRBJ1-1; D is unresolved. The CDR3 totals 13 residues. V dropped 2 bases and J dropped 5 bases, with 9 bases sitting between them. Germline loops: CDR1 MGHRA, CDR2 YSYEKL. CDR3 amino acids: CASSQSEGTEAFF. CDR3 coding DNA: TGCGCCAGCAGCCAATCGGAGGGTACTGAAGCTTTCTTT.

The chain employs TRBV5-1 and TRBJ2-5, with 10 nucleotides matching TRBD1. The assigned J gene may be wrong: the sequence end matches TRBJ2-7 better. The CDR3 has 15 residues. Germline CDR1 SGHRS, CDR2 YFSETQ. For the CDR3, the DNA is TGCGCCAGCAGTCAACCGGGGACAGGGGACCACGAGCAGTACTTC. Translating gives CASSQPGTGDHEQYF.

The chain has TRBV21-1 and TRBJ2-1; the table gives TRBD1 as D, unverified against the DNA. TRBV21-1 is a recognized pseudogene. The CDR3 totals 16 residues. CDR3: CASSSSRDTSYNEQFF. CDR3 sequence (DNA): TGTGCCAGCAGCAGCTCCCGGGACACCTCATACAATGAGCAGTTCTTC.